These T cell receptor beta chains were read from a single sample in a study of identical twins. TCRdb itself ran the 5' RACE reads through MiXCR, one entry per CDR3 protein. The sample gives some 710,000 distinct CDR3 sequences, roughly 6% of which show up once; 1.5% to 2% is in the top ten. The sequenced sample was naive T cells sorted from blood. These receptor sequences come from a man aged 18 to 30 in good health. Both conserved end residues are part of each CDR3. The order of the fields is J gene, clone size, V gene, D gene, CDR3 DNA, CDR3 protein. D genes are given only for firm matches. Clone sizes are given selectively: once, few, many, or a class where the clone is expanded.

J: TRBJ2-2; size: many; V: TRBV12-3/TRBV12-4; D: .; DNA: TGTGCCAGCAGCCCTGTAGCGGACGACACCGGGGAGCTGTTTTTT; CDR3: CASSPVADDTGELFF
J: TRBJ2-6; size: many; V: TRBV20-1; D: .; DNA: TGCAGTGCTAGATCGTCGGGGGCTGGGGCCAACGTCCTGACTTTC; CDR3: CSARSSGAGANVLTF
J: TRBJ2-2; size: few; V: TRBV7-2; D: .; DNA: TGTGCCAGCAGGGCCCCAGGTGTCACCGGGGAGCTGTTTTTT; CDR3: CASRAPGVTGELFF
J: TRBJ2-7; size: .; V: TRBV12-3/TRBV12-4; D: .; DNA: TGTGCCAGCAGTTTATCGTCACAGCTATTCGCCGAGCAGTACTTC; CDR3: CASSLSSQLFAEQYF
J: TRBJ2-1; size: .; V: TRBV11-2; D: TRBD2; DNA: TGTGCCAGCAGCTTAGGGCGGCTAGCGGGAGGGCTCGATGAGCAGTTCTTC; CDR3: CASSLGRLAGGLDEQFF
J: TRBJ2-3; size: many; V: TRBV20-1; D: .; DNA: TGCAGTGCTAGAGCGAACTATACGCAGTATTTT; CDR3: CSARANYTQYF
J: TRBJ2-1; size: many; V: TRBV20-1; D: .; DNA: TGCAGTGCTGAAAACTTTAACTATGAGCAGTTCTTC; CDR3: CSAENFNYEQFF
J: TRBJ1-1; size: few; V: TRBV29-1; D: .; DNA: TGCAGCGTGGGCCTCACTACCGGGAGGGGGACTGAAGCTTTCTTT; CDR3: CSVGLTTGRGTEAFF
J: TRBJ2-3; size: many; V: TRBV15; D: .; DNA: TGTGCCACCAGGGTCGGGTCGGATGGAGATACGCAGTATTTT; CDR3: CATRVGSDGDTQYF
J: TRBJ2-1; size: many; V: TRBV7-2; D: TRBD2; DNA: TGTGCCAGCAGCTTAGGTAGCGGGAGGGGGGATGAGCAGTTCTTC; CDR3: CASSLGSGRGDEQFF
J: TRBJ2-7; size: .; V: TRBV6-1; D: TRBD2; DNA: TGTGCCAGCAGAACACTAGCGTTTAGTTGGGCCTACGAGCAGTACTTC; CDR3: CASRTLAFSWAYEQYF
J: TRBJ2-3; size: many; V: TRBV6-5; D: .; DNA: TGTGCCAGCAGTTACTCGAACACAGATACGCAGTATTTT; CDR3: CASSYSNTDTQYF
J: TRBJ1-1; size: .; V: TRBV25-1; D: .; DNA: TGTGCCAGCAGTGACCCCCCTCCATCAGCTGAAGCTTTCTTT; CDR3: CASSDPPPSAEAFF